This paragraph reports one T cell receptor beta chain. CDR3 size: 14 residues. Germline CDR1 LGHDT, CDR2 YNNKEL (reference sequence). The V gene lost 6 bases and the J gene lost 8 bases, with 16 bases spanning the gap. This specimen belongs to a study of spatial heterogeneity in lung cancer. TCRdb used MiXCR to reprocess the 5' RACE reads, holding one entry per CDR3 protein. The sample includes about 94,000 distinct CDR3 sequences, just under 20% of them seen just once. Documented time point: blood at routine non-recurrence follow-up after resection. This TCR was recovered from a male donor with early-stage non-small cell lung cancer. The input for sequencing was PBMCs, taken at follow-up. The chain is built from TRBV3-1 and TRBJ1-4; D remains ambiguous. This CDR3 reads CASSPERRNEKLFF. The DNA of the CDR3 is TGTGCCAGCAGTCCCGAGCGGCGGAACGAAAAACTGTTTTTT.